This T cell receptor (beta chain) was identified in a study of shared clonotypes between healthy human individuals. The overall study: Donors had three CD4 naive, three CD4 memory, two CD8 naive and one CD8 memory plate apiece.

For each subset, genomic DNA was distributed in equal portions over several immunoSEQ plates. Here immunoSEQ multiplex PCR was the method, and the copy in TCRdb shows in-frame clones only, minus some. This table has under 650,000 clones, around 96% appearing once. Germline V gives CDR1 LNHDA, CDR2 SQIVND (reference sequence). V lost 5 bases, J lost 9 bases, and 15 bases stayed unmatched. CDR3 length: 18 amino acids. Study results and limitations: It was anticipated that sequencing depth would influence how many clonotypes donors shared.

A word on this clone: Its antigen is undetermined.

Sequences were obtained from naive CD4+ T cells sorted from blood. Stated subset: CD45RA+ positively selected. This chain uses TRBV19 with TRBJ2-1; 14 bases are shared with TRBD2. The sequence was obtained from a woman in her twenties or thirties in good health. CDR3 sequence reads: CASSLGTSGSYYHGEQFF. The CDR3 nucleotides are TGTGCCAGTAGTCTCGGGACTAGCGGGAGTTATTATCATGGTGAGCAGTTCTTC.